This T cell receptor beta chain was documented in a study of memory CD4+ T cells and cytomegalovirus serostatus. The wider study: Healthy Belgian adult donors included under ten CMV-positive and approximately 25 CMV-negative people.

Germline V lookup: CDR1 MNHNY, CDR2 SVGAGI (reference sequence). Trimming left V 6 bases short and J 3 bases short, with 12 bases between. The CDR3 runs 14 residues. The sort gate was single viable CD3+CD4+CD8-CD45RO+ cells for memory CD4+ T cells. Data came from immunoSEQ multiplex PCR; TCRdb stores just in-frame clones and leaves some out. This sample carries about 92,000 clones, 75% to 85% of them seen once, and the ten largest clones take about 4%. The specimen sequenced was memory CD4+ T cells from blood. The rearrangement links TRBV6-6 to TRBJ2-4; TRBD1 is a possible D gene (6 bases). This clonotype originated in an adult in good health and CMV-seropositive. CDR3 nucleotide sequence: TGTGCCAGCAGAAAGGGGGAAGACAAAAACATTCAGTACTTC. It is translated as CASRKGEDKNIQYF.